The TCR beta chain described here comes from a study of vaccination effects on CD4 cells after COVID-19. Profiled with immunoSEQ multiplex PCR; TCRdb holds only in-frame clones, not every one. The sample yields 25,000 to 35,000 clones, 70% to 75% seen once. Points on this clone: Its antigen is as yet unknown.

With the ViraFEST assay, the study expanded antigen-specific CD4+ T cells using viral peptide pools, then sequenced them. Culture proceeded for approximately nine days, and CD4+ T cells were then isolated. The cohort was immunized with two doses of either the BNT162b2 or mRNA-1273 vaccine. The ends were cut back, 1 base at V and 9 bases at J, with 13 bases in the middle. Germline CDR1 SEHNR, CDR2 FQNEAQ (reference sequence). This CDR3 contains 14 residues. The sequence was obtained from a human donor who received a COVID-19 vaccine. The input for sequencing was CD4+ T cells from PBMCs cultured with HCoV-229E spike peptides, taken after COVID-19 vaccination. The chain is built from TRBV7-9 and TRBJ2-1; weak D call: TRBD1 (6 bases). The CDR3, as DNA: TGTGCCAGCAGCTTAGTGGGGGCCCAGGGTGAGCAGTTCTTC. Translated, it gives CASSLVGAQGEQFF.